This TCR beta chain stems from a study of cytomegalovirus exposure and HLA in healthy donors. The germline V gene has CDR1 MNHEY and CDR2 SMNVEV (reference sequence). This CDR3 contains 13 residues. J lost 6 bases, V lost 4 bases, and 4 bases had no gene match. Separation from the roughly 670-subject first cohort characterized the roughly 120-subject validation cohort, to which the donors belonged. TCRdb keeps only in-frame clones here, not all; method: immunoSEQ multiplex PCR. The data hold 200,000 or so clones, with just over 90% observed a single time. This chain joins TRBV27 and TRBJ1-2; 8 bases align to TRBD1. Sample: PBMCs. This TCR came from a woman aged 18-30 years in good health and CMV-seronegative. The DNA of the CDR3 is TGTGCCAGCAGTTCTGCAGGGGGCAATGGCTACACCTTC. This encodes CASSSAGGNGYTF.